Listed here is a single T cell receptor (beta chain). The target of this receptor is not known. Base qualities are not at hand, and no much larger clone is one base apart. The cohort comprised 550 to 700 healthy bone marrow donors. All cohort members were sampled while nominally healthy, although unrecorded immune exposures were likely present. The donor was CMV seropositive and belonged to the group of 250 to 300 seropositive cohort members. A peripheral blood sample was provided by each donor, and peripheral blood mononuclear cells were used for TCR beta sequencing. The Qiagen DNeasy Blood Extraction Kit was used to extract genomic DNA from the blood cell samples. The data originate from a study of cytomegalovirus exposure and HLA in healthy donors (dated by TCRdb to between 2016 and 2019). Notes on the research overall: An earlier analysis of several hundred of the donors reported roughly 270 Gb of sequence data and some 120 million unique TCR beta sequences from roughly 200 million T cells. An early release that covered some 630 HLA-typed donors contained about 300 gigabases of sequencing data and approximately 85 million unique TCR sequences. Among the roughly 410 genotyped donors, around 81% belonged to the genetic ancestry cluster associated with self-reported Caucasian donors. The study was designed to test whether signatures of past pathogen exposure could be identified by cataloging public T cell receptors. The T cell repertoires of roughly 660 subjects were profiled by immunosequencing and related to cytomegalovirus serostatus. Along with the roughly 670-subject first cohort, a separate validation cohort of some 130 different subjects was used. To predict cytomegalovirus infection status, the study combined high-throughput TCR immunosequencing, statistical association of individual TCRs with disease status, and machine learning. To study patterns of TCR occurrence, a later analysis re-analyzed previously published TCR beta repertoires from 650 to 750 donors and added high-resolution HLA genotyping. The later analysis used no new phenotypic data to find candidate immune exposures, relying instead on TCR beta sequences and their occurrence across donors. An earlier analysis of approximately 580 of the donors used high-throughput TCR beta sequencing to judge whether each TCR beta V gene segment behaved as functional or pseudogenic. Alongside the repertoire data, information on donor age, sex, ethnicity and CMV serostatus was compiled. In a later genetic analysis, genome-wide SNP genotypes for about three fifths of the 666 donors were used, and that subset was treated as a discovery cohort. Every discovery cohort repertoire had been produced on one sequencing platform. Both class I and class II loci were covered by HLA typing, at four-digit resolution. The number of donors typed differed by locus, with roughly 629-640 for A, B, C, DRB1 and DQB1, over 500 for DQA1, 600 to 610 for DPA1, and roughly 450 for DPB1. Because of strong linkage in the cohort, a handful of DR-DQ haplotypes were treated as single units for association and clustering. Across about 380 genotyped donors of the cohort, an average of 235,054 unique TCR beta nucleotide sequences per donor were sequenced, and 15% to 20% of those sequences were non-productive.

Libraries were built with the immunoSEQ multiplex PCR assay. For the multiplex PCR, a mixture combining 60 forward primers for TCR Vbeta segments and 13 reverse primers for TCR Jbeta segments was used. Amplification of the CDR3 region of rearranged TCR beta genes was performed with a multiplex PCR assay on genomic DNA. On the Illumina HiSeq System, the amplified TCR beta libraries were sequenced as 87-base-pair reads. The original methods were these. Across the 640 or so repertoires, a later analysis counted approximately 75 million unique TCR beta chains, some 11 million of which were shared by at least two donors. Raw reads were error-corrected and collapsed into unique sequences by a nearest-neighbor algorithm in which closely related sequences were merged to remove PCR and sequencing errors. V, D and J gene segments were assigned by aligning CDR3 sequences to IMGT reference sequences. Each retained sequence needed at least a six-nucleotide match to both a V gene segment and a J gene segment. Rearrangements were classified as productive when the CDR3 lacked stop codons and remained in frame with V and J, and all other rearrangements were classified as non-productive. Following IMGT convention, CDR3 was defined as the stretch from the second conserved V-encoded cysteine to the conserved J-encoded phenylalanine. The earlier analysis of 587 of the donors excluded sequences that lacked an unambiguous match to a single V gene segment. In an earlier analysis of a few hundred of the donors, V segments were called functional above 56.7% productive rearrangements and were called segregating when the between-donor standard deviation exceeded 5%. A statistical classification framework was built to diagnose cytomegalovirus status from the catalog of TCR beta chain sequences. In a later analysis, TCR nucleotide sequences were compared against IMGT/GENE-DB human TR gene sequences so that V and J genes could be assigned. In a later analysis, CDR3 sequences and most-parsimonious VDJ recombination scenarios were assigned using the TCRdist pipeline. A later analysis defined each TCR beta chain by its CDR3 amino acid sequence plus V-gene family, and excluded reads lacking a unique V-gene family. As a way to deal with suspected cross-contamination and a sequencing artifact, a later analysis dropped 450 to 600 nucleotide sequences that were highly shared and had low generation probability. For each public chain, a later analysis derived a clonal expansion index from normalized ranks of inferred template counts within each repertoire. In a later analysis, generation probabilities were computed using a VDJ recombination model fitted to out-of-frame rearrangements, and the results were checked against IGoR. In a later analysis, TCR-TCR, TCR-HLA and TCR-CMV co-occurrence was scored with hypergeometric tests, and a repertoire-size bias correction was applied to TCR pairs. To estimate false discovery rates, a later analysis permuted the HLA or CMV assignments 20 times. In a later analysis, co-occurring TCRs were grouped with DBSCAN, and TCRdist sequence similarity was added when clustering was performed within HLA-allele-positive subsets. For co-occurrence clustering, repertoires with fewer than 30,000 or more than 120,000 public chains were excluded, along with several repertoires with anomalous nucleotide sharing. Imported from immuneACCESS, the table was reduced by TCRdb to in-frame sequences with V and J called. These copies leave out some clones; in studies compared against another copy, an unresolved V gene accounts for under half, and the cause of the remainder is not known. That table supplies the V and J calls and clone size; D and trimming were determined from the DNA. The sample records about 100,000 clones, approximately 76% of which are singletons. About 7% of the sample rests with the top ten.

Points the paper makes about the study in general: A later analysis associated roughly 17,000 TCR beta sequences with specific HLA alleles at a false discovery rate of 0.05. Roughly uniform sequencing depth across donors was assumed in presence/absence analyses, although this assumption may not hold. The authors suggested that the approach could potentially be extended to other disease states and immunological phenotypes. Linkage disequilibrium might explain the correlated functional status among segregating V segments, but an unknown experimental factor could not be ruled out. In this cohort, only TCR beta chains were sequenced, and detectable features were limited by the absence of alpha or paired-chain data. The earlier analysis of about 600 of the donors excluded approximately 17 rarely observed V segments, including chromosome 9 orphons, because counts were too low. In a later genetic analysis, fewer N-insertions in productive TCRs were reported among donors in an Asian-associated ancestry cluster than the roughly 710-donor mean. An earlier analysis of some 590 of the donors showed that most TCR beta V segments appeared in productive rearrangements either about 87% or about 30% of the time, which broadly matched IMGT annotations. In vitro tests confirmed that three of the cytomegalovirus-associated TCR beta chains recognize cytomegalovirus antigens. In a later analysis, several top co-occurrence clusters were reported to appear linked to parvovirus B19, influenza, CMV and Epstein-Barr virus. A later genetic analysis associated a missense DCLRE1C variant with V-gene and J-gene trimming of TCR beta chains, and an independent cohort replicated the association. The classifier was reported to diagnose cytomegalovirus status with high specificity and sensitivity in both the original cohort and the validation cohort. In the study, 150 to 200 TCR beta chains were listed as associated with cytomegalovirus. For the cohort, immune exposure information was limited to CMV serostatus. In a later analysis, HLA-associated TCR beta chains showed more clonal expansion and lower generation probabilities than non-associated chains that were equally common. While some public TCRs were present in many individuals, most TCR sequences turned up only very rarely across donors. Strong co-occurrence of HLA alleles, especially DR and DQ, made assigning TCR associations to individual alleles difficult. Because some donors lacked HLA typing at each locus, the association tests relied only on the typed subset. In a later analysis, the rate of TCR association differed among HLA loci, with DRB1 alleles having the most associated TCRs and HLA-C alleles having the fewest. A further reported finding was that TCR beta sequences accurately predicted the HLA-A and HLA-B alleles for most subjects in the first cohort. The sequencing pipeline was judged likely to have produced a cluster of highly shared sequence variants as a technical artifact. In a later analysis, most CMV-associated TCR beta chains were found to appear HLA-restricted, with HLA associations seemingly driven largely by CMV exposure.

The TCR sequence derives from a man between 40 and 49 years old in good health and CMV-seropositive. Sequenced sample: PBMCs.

The CDR3 protein: CASSKYEVWGETGVRQPQHF. At the DNA level, the sequence is TGTGCCAGCAGCAAATATGAAGTTTGGGGAGAAACAGGGGTCCGGCAGCCCCAGCATTTT. The chain uses TRBV21-1 and TRBJ1-5; the table calls TRBD1, which could not be checked here. TRBV21-1 is reported as a pseudogene. The CDR3 contains 20 residues, cysteine and phenylalanine counted. The CDR3 DNA has 60 bases and is translated from base 1.